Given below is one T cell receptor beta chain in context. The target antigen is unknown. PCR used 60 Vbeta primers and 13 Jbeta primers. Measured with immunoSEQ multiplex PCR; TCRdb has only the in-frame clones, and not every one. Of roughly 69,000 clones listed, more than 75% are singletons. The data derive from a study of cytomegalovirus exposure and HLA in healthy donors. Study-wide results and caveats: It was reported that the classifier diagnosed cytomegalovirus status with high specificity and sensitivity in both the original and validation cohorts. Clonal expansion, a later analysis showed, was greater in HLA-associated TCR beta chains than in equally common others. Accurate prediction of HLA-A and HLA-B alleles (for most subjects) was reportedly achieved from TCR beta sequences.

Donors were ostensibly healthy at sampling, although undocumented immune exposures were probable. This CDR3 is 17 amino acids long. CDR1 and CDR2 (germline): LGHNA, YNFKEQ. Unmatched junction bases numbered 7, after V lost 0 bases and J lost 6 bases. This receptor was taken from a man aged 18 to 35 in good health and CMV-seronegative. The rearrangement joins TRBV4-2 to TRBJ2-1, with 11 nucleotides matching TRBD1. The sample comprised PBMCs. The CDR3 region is CASSQDGGTGGANEQFF. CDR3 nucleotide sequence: TGTGCCAGCAGCCAAGACGGCGGGACAGGGGGTGCCAATGAGCAGTTCTTC.